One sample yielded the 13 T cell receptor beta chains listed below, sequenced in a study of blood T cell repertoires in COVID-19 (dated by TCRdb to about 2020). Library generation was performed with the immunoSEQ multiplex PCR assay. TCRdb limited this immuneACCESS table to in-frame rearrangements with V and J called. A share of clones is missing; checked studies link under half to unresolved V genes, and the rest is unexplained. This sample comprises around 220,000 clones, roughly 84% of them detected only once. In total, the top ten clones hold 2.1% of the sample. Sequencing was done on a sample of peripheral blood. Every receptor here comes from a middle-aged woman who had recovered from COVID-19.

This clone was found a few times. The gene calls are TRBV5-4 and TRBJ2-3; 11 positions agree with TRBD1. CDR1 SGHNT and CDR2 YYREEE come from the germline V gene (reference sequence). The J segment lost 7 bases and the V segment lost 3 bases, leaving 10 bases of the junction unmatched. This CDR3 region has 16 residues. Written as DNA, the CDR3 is TGTGCCAGCAGCTCGGAGGGACAGGGGGTTCCTTATACGCAGTATTTT. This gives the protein CASSSEGQGVPYTQYF.

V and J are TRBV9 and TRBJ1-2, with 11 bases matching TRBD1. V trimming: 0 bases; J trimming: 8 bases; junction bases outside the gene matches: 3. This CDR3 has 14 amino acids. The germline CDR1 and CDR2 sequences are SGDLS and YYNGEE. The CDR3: CASSVGTGGLGYTF. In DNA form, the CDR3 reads TGTGCCAGCAGCGTAGGGACAGGGGGCCTCGGCTACACCTTC.

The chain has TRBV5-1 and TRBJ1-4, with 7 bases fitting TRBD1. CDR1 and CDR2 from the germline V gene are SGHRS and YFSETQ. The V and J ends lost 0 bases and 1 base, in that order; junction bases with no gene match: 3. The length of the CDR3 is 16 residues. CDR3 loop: CASSLAPGGTNEKLFF. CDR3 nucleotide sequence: TGCGCCAGCAGCTTGGCCCCAGGGGGAACTAATGAAAAACTGTTTTTT.

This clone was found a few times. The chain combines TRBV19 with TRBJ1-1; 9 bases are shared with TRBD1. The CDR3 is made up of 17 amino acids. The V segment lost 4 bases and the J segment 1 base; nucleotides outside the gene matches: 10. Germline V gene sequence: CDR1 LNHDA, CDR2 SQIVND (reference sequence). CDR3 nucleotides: TGTGCCAGTAGTACAAAGGGACAGGGCAAGTCGAACACTGAAGCTTTCTTT. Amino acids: CASSTKGQGKSNTEAFF.

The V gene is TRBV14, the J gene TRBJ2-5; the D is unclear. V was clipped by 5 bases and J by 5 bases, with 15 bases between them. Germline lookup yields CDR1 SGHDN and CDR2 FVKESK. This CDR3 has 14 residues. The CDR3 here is CASSVIGGLETQYF. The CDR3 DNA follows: TGTGCCAGCAGCGTTATAGGCGGTCTCGAGACCCAGTACTTC. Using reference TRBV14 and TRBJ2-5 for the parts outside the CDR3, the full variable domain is EAGVTQFPSHSVIEKGQTVTLRCDPISGHDNLYWYRRVMGKEIKFLLHFVKESKQDESGMPNNRFLAERTGGTYSTLKVQPAELEDSGVYFCASSVIGGLETQYFGPGTRLLVL.

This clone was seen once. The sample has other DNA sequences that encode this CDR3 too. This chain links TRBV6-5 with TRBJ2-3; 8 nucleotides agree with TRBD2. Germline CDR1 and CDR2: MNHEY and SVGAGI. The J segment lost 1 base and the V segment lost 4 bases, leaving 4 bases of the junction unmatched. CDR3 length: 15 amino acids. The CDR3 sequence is CASSLAGRRTDTQYF. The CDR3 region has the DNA TGTGCCAGCAGTTTAGCGGGGCGGCGCACAGATACGCAGTATTTT.

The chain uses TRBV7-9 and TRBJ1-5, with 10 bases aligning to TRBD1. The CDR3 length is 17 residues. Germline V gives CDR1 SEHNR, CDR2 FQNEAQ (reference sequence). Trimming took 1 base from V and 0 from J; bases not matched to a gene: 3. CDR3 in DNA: TGTGCCAGCAGCTTAGAAAGGACAGGGGGTAGCAATCAGCCCCAGCATTTT. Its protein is CASSLERTGGSNQPQHF.

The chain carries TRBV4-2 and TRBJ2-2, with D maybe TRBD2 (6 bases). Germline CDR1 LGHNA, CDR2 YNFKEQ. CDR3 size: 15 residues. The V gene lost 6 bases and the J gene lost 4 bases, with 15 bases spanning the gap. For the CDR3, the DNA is TGTGCCAGCAGTCGCGGCCAGGGAGGCACCGGGGAGCTGTTTTTT. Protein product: CASSRGQGGTGELFF.

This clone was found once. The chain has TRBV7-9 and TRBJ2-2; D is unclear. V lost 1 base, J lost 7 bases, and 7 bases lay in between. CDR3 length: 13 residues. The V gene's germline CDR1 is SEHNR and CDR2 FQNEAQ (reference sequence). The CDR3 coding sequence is TGTGCCAGCAGCTTAGGAGGCTTCGGGGAGCTGTTTTTT. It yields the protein CASSLGGFGELFF.

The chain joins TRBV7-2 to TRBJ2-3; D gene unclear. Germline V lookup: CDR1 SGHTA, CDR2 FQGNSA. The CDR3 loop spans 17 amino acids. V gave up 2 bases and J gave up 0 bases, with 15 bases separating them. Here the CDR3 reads CASSLKLAPTSTDTQYF. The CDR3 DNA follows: TGTGCCAGCAGCTTAAAGCTTGCCCCTACTAGCACAGATACGCAGTATTTT.

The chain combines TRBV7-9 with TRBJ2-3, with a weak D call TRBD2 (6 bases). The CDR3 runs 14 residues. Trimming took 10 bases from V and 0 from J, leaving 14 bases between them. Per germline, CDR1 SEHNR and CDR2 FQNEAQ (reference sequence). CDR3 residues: CAIGGTLSTDTQYF. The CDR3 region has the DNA TGTGCCATCGGGGGAACGCTCAGCACAGATACGCAGTATTTT.

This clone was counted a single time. The CDR3 sequence is CASSPSGFEHYEQYF. Here the CDR3 DNA reads TGTGCCAGCAGCCCGTCCGGGTTCGAGCACTACGAGCAGTACTTC. V and J are TRBV7-9 and TRBJ2-7; D is unclear. Germline V CDR1 and CDR2: SEHNR, FQNEAQ (reference sequence). The V end lost 5 bases, the J end lost 3 bases, and 17 bases lay between the germline ends. The CDR3 extends over 15 amino acids.

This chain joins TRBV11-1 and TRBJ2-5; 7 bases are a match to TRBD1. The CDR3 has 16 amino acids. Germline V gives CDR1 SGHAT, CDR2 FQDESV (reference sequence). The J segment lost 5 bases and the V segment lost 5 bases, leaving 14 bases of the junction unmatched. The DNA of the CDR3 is TGTGCCAGCAGCGCCAGGACAGGAGTCGAGGGGGAGACCCAGTACTTC. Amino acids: CASSARTGVEGETQYF.